These 8 T cell receptor beta chains were sequenced from one sample in a study of human T cells and chemical hapten exposure. TCRdb reprocessed the RACE reads with MiXCR, giving one entry per CDR3 protein. The table has about 380,000 distinct CDR3 sequences, about 4.8% seen once; the top ten hold around 2%. Time point here: patch test 1, 2 weeks after DPC sensitization. The treatment is: therapeutic diphenylcyclopropenone sensitization with weekly scalp DPC. Sample: whole blood, taken in connection with sensitization to the hapten diphenylcyclopropenone (DPC). The receptor source for this set is a woman between 45 and 65 years old with alopecia areata. Some clones in this sample may be carry-over from other donors' samples.

This sequence joins TRBV27 and TRBJ2-7; D is uncertain. With 8 bases removed from V and 5 bases from J, the gap between germline ends came to 22 bases. The CDR3 totals 15 residues. Germline assignment: CDR1 MNHEY and CDR2 SMNVEV (reference sequence). The CDR3 nucleotides read TGTGCCAGCCCTAGAGTCCGGTGGGTAGCCCACGAGCAGTACTTC. It translates to CASPRVRWVAHEQYF.

This clonotype was observed a handful of times. The V call is TRBV25-1, the J call TRBJ2-3; tentatively, D is TRBD2 (5 bases). The CDR3 is 15 amino acids. V was trimmed by 7 bases and J by 0 bases, leaving 14 bases between them. Germline V gene data show CDR1 as MGHDK and CDR2 as SYGVNS. The CDR3 DNA follows: TGTGCCAGCACGGACCGGAGGCGGAGCACAGATACGCAGTATTTT. It codes for CASTDRRRSTDTQYF.

The chain links TRBV5-6 to TRBJ2-2; 7 positions agree with TRBD2. The germline gives CDR1 SGHDT, CDR2 YYEEEE. Germline trimming cut 2 bases from V and 5 bases from J; bases unmatched to any gene: 9. This CDR3 spans 16 amino acids. Here the CDR3 DNA reads TGTGCCAGCAGCTTCCGGGGGGTTCTCAGGACCGGGGAGCTGTTTTTT. Amino acid sequence: CASSFRGVLRTGELFF.

This clonotype was counted many times. The chain recombines TRBV14 with TRBJ1-3, with D possibly being TRBD1 (5 bases). Germline V lookup: CDR1 SGHDN, CDR2 FVKESK. V shed 2 bases and J shed 4 bases, with 9 bases lying between them. The CDR3 has 14 residues. The CDR3 is CASSQPGRGNTIYF. In DNA, the CDR3 is TGTGCCAGCAGCCAACCGGGACGCGGAAACACCATATATTTT. The full variable domain, completed using reference TRBV14 and TRBJ1-3, is EAGVTQFPSHSVIEKGQTVTLRCDPISGHDNLYWYRRVMGKEIKFLLHFVKESKQDESGMPNNRFLAERTGGTYSTLKVQPAELEDSGVYFCASSQPGRGNTIYFGEGSWLTVV.

This clonotype was picked up a small number of times. The rearrangement uses TRBV28 and TRBJ1-4, with TRBD1 matching over 8 bases. From germline, CDR1 is MDHEN and CDR2 SYDVKM. With V trimmed by 7 bases and J by 8 bases, 12 bases remained unmatched. CDR3 length: 15 amino acids. CDR3 region: CASIRSGTGGEKLFF. The CDR3 DNA reads as TGTGCCAGCATCCGTTCCGGGACAGGTGGGGAAAAACTGTTTTTT.

A note on this clonotype: A much larger clone sits a single nucleotide away, making a read error possible. This sequence joins TRBV5-4 and TRBJ2-7; D is perhaps TRBD1 or TRBD2 (5 bases each). The CDR3 extends over 13 amino acids. Germline V gene data show CDR1 as SGHNT and CDR2 as YYREEE (reference sequence). The V and J ends lost 4 bases and 3 bases respectively, with 11 bases between them. The DNA of the CDR3 is TGTGCCAGCAGCCCGGGACGGGACTACGAGCAGTACTTC. Amino acid sequence: CASSPGRDYEQYF.

This clonotype has just one count. The rearrangement uses TRBV19 and TRBJ1-2; 7 bases fit TRBD1. V shed 7 bases and J 6 bases; nucleotides not matched to a gene: 11. CDR3 length equals 14 residues. Germline assignment: CDR1 LNHDA and CDR2 SQIVND (reference sequence). The CDR3 loop reads CASTAIGGSDGYTF. CDR3 coding DNA: TGTGCCAGTACCGCCATAGGGGGCAGTGATGGCTACACCTTC. Variable domain in full (rest from reference TRBV19 and TRBJ1-2): DGGITQSPKYLFRKEGQNVTLSCEQNLNHDAMYWYRQDPGQGLRLIYYSQIVNDFQKGDIAEGYSVSREKKESFPLTVTSAQKNPTAFYLCASTAIGGSDGYTFGSGTRLTVV.

The table lists this clonotype with many counts. The chain employs TRBV20-1 and TRBJ2-1; 11 positions match TRBD1. CDR3 length: 16 residues. Germline loops: CDR1 DFQATT, CDR2 SNEGSKA (reference sequence). V shed 0 bases, J shed 8 bases, and the junction held 9 bases outside the gene matches. CDR3 in amino acids: CSARDSDRGLGDEQFF. CDR3 DNA sequence: TGCAGTGCTAGAGACTCGGACAGGGGGCTAGGTGATGAGCAGTTCTTC.